The clone carrying this TCR beta chain has just one count. This specimen comes from a study of blood T cell repertoires in COVID-19. TCRdb's copy holds only in-frame clones and misses some; the assay was immunoSEQ multiplex PCR. The repertoire holds fewer than 250,000 clones, with 80% to 95% as singletons. This CDR3 region has 14 residues. V was clipped by 5 bases and J by 9 bases; unmatched bases: 6. The germline V gene encodes CDR1 SGHRS and CDR2 YFSETQ. The chain uses TRBV5-1 and TRBJ1-6; TRBD1 matches at 9 bases. This TCR was sampled from a man under 40 with COVID-19, enrolled during active disease. The sample was peripheral blood. The chain's CDR3 is CASRPGQGSSPLHF. CDR3 nucleotides: TGCGCCAGCAGACCTGGACAGGGGTCTTCACCCCTCCACTTT.